Described below is a single TCR beta chain sequence and its context. Germline-derived CDR1 and CDR2 are GTSNPN and SVGIG (reference sequence). With 0 bases removed from V and 1 base from J, the gap between germline ends came to 13 bases. The CDR3 runs 16 residues. Authors' analysis steps: Nucleated cell number was recorded as an estimate derived from reference gene primer amplification. Sequencing was performed with immunoSEQ multiplex PCR; in TCRdb, only in-frame clones are kept and a portion is missing. V and J calls and clone size are given by that table; D and trimming were obtained from the DNA. The data contain tens of thousands of clones, about four fifths of them singletons. These data are taken from a study of blood T cell repertoires in COVID-19. Study in general: The study drew acute and convalescent COVID-19 samples from the United States, Italy and Spain.

The receptor comes from a man in his fifties or sixties with active COVID-19. The sequenced sample consisted of peripheral blood. J is TRBJ2-1 and V is TRBV30; D unresolved. The CDR3 region is CAWSVGRRRSYNEQFF. Written as DNA, the CDR3 is TGTGCCTGGAGTGTAGGTCGGAGACGATCCTACAATGAGCAGTTCTTC.